The clone carrying this TCR beta chain has ten or more counts. What it binds is not known. V gave up 4 bases and J gave up 6 bases, with 9 bases separating them. The CDR3 spans 13 residues. In germline, CDR1 is WNHNN, CDR2 SYGVQD (reference sequence). This specimen belongs to a study of human T cells and chemical hapten exposure. Unique molecular identifiers were attached to individual cDNA molecules within the library. Per the study methods: TCRs per sample had a median of around 96,000 and ranged from roughly 23,224 to 700,000. A single record per CDR3 protein comes from TCRdb applying MiXCR to the RACE reads. The V and J calls were not made by the authors but by TCRdb's processing. The data show 52,000 or so distinct CDR3 sequences, more than 9% seen once. Time point indicated: pre-sensitization, week 0. Treatment in this sample: therapeutic diphenylcyclopropenone sensitization with weekly scalp DPC.

Study findings and constraints: Significantly more large CDR3 similarity clusters were formed by expanded TCRs than by controls.

This clonotype was sampled from a man aged 35 to 55 with alopecia areata. Some clones in this sample may be carry-over from other donors' samples. Sequences were derived from whole blood, sampled in connection with sensitization to the hapten diphenylcyclopropenone (DPC). The V call is TRBV10-1, the J call TRBJ2-2; no reliable D call. In DNA, the CDR3 is TGCGCCAGCAGTGTGGCGAAAGCCGGGGAGCTGTTTTTT. As protein: CASSVAKAGELFF.